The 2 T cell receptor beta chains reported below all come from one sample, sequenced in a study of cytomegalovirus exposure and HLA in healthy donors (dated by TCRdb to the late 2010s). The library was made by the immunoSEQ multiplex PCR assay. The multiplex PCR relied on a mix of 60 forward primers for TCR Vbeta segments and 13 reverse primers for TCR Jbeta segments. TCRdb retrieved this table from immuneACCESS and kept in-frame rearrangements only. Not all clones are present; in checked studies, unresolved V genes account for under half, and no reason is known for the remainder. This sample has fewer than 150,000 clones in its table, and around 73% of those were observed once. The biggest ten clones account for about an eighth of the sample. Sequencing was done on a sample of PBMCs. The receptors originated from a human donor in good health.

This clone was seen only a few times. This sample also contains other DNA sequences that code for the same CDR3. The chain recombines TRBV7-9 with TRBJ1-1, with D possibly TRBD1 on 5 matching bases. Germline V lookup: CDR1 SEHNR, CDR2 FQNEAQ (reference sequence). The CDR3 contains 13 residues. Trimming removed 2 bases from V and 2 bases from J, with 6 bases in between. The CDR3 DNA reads TGTGCCAGCAGCTTACAGGGCAACACTGAAGCTTTCTTT. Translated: CASSLQGNTEAFF.

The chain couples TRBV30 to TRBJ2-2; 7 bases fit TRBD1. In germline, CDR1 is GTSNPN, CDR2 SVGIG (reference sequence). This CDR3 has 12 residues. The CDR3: CAYDRVAGELFF. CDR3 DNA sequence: TGTGCTTACGACAGGGTGGCCGGGGAGCTGTTTTTT. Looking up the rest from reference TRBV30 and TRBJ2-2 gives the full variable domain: SQTIHQWPATLVQPVGSPLSLECTVEGTSNPNLYWYRQAAGRGLQLLFYSVGIGQISSEVPQNLSASRPQDRQFILSSKKLLLSDSGFYLCAYDRVAGELFFGEGSRLTVL.